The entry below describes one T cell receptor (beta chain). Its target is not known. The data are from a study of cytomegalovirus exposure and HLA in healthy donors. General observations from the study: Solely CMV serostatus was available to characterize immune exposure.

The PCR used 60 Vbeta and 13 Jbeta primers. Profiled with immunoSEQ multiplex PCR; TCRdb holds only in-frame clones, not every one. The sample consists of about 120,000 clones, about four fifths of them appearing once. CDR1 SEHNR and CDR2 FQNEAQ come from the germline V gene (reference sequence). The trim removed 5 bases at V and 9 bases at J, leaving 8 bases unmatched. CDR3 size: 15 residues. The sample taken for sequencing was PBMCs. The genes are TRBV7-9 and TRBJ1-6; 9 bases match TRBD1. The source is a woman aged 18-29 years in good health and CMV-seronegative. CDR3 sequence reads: CASSAPGTGISPLHF. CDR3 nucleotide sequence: TGTGCCAGCAGCGCCCCCGGGACAGGGATTTCACCCCTCCACTTT.